The 32 T cell receptor beta chains presented below share a single source sample, sequenced in a study of T cell responses to AZD1222 COVID-19 vaccine. The data were produced by immunoSEQ multiplex PCR, yet TCRdb's version contains in-frame clones alone and is incomplete. The table shows around 160,000 clones, with about 88% occurring only once. The material was peripheral blood, obtained on day 0 of AZD1222 vaccination. These receptors were obtained from an adult in good health.

The chain recombines TRBV18 with TRBJ2-3, with a tentative D call TRBD1 (6 bases). CDR1 is KGHSH and CDR2 is LQKENI in the germline V gene. This CDR3 contains 18 residues. Trimming shortened V by 1 base and J by 0 bases, and 17 bases separated the two germline ends. In nucleotides, the CDR3 is TGTGCCAGCTCACCACGGCCTCTACAGGGTCCCAGCACAGATACGCAGTATTTT. It is translated as CASSPRPLQGPSTDTQYF.

The CDR3 reads CASRRAGNDYGYTF. DNA of the CDR3: TGTGCCAGCAGAAGGGCAGGGAACGACTATGGCTACACCTTC. The rearrangement links TRBV7-9 to TRBJ1-2; D is possibly TRBD1 (5 bases). The CDR3 is 14 residues long. V dropped 6 bases and J dropped 3 bases, with 14 bases sitting between them. The germline V gene has CDR1 SEHNR and CDR2 FQNEAQ (reference sequence). The complete variable domain, with remaining parts taken from reference TRBV7-9 and TRBJ1-2, reads DTGVSQNPRHKITKRGQNVTFRCDPISEHNRLYWYRQTLGQGPEFLTYFQNEAQLEKSRLLSDRFSAERPKGSFSTLEIQRTEQGDSAMYLCASRRAGNDYGYTFGSGTRLTVV.

V and J are TRBV5-1 and TRBJ2-1, with D tentatively TRBD1 (6 bases). Germline CDR1 reads SGHRS; CDR2 reads YFSETQ. V was clipped by 4 bases and J by 3 bases, with 8 bases between them. The CDR3 runs 13 residues. CDR3 sequence (DNA): TGCGCCAGCAGCCAGGACAGCTACAATGAGCAGTTCTTC. Encoded protein: CASSQDSYNEQFF.

The genes are TRBV29-1 and TRBJ1-4; D is unresolved. Germline V lookup: CDR1 SQVTM, CDR2 ANQGSEA. Trimming removed 4 bases at V and 8 bases at J, with 11 bases between. The CDR3 spans 12 residues. The CDR3, as DNA: TGCAGCGTTGTAGGGCTCGAAGAAAAACTGTTTTTT. Translation: CSVVGLEEKLFF.

The V gene is TRBV9, the J gene TRBJ1-1, with D possibly TRBD1 on 5 matching bases. CDR1 is SGDLS, CDR2 YYNGEE, per germline. Trimming stripped 0 bases from V and 6 bases from J, with 12 bases between. The CDR3 is 14 amino acids. CDR3 protein: CASSVGGDTPEAFF. CDR3 nucleotides: TGTGCCAGCAGCGTAGGGGGCGACACCCCTGAAGCTTTCTTT.

V and J are TRBV19 and TRBJ1-5, with 8 bases that match TRBD1. V shed 4 bases and J 3 bases; nucleotides not matched to a gene: 5. The length of the CDR3 is 15 residues. The germline V gene encodes CDR1 LNHDA and CDR2 SQIVND (reference sequence). CDR3 nucleotide sequence: TGTGCCAGTAGTAGGGACAGGCTGTACAATCAGCCCCAGCATTTT. Translation gives CASSRDRLYNQPQHF.

This chain links TRBV7-2 with TRBJ1-1; D gene ambiguous. CDR3 size: 14 residues. Deletions cut 0 bases from V and 5 bases from J, with 10 bases between. Germline V lookup: CDR1 SGHTA, CDR2 FQGNSA. The CDR3 protein is CASSLALPGTEAFF. The CDR3 region has the DNA TGTGCCAGCAGCTTAGCGCTACCGGGAACTGAAGCTTTCTTT. The entire variable domain, with the rest obtained from reference TRBV7-2 and TRBJ1-1, is as follows: GAGVSQSPSNKVTEKGKDVELRCDPISGHTALYWYRQSLGQGLEFLIYFQGNSAPDKSGLPSDRFSAERTGGSVSTLTIQRTQQEDSAVYLCASSLALPGTEAFFGQGTRLTVV.

V gene TRBV6-5 combines with J gene TRBJ2-3; 7 nucleotides agree with TRBD2. Germline V gene data show CDR1 as MNHEY and CDR2 as SVGAGI. CDR3 length: 13 amino acids. Losses at the gene ends were 10 bases for V and 3 bases for J; bases not matched to a gene: 7. Here the CDR3 DNA reads TGTGCCACCGGGACTACAATAACAGATACGCAGTATTTT. This codes for CATGTTITDTQYF.

CDR3 nucleotide sequence: TGTGCCAGCAGTACGATATCGGGAGCTTTCTTT. As protein: CASSTISGAFF. This chain connects TRBV12-3 or TRBV12-4 to TRBJ1-1; no reliable D call. V lost 5 bases to trimming and J lost 10 bases, with 11 bases between them. The CDR3 spans 11 residues.

The chain combines TRBV28 with TRBJ1-5; the match to TRBD1 covers 9 bases. CDR1 and CDR2 (germline): MDHEN, SYDVKM. The CDR3 consists of 15 residues. Trimming removed 5 bases from V and 5 bases from J; junction bases left unmatched: 7. In DNA, the CDR3 is TGTGCCAGCAGTATCCTGACAGGGGGACATCAGCCCCAGCATTTT. Amino acid sequence: CASSILTGGHQPQHF.

V and J are TRBV9 and TRBJ1-5; tentative D call: TRBD1 (5 bases). The length of the CDR3 is 15 residues. The germline CDR1 and CDR2 sequences are SGDLS and YYNGEE. V lost 4 bases and J 4 bases, leaving 15 bases between the germline ends. CDR3 in amino acids: CASSPLGHKNQPQHF. DNA of the CDR3: TGTGCCAGCAGCCCTTTGGGGCACAAGAATCAGCCCCAGCATTTT.

The sample holds one count of this clone. The genes are TRBV28 and TRBJ1-5; TRBD1 aligns across 9 bases. Germline loops: CDR1 MDHEN, CDR2 SYDVKM. The CDR3 covers 16 residues. The V and J ends lost 6 bases and 9 bases, in that order; junction bases with no gene match: 15. This chain's CDR3 is CASRPEGTGIVRPQHF. In DNA form, the CDR3 reads TGTGCCAGCAGGCCCGAGGGGACAGGGATCGTAAGGCCCCAGCATTTT.

Only a few counts were recorded for this clone. The genes are TRBV15 and TRBJ1-5; D not resolved. In germline, CDR1 is LNHNV, CDR2 YYDKDF (reference sequence). The CDR3 has 14 residues. The germline V and J ends were trimmed by 1 base and 5 bases, with 9 bases remaining between them. Here the CDR3 DNA reads TGTGCCACCAGCAGAGGGAGGGAACATCAGCCCCAGCATTTT. Amino acids: CATSRGREHQPQHF.

In its sample, this clone was seen once. This rearrangement joins TRBV27 to TRBJ1-2; D remains ambiguous. There are 15 residues in the CDR3. The germline CDR1 and CDR2 sequences are MNHEY and SMNVEV (reference sequence). V dropped 5 bases and J dropped 0 bases, with 13 bases sitting between them. CDR3 residues: CASSPLEATNYGYTF. The CDR3 DNA reads TGTGCCAGCAGTCCCCTCGAGGCAACTAACTATGGCTACACCTTC.

This sequence joins TRBV6-2 or TRBV6-3 and TRBJ2-3, with D possibly being TRBD1 (6 bases). This CDR3 spans 15 amino acids. Looked up from germline, CDR1 is MNHEY and CDR2 is SVGEGT. The V end was cut by 5 bases, the J end by 0 bases, with 12 bases between. As DNA, the CDR3 is TGTGCCAGCAGTCGTATCACAGGGAGCACAGATACGCAGTATTTT. Amino acid sequence: CASSRITGSTDTQYF.

V and J are TRBV4-1 and TRBJ1-2; the match to TRBD1 covers 9 bases. Germline-derived CDR1 and CDR2 are MGHRA and YSYEKL. J was trimmed by 7 bases and V by 5 bases; bases with no gene match: 14. This CDR3 spans 16 amino acids. For the CDR3, the DNA is TGCGCCAGCAGCGCGTGGTTTGGACAGGGGTCACCTGGCTACACCTTC. Encoded protein: CASSAWFGQGSPGYTF.

The rearrangement joins TRBV28 to TRBJ2-3; a possible D gene is TRBD2 (6 bases). This CDR3 comprises 14 residues. V gave up 7 bases and J gave up 3 bases, with 14 bases separating them. In germline, CDR1 is MDHEN, CDR2 SYDVKM. The CDR3 sequence: CASTLWGETDTQYF. DNA for the CDR3: TGTGCCAGCACCCTTTGGGGGGAAACAGATACGCAGTATTTT.

The rearrangement links TRBV7-9 to TRBJ1-4; 10 bases are a match to TRBD1. The V segment lost 5 bases and the J segment 5 bases; nucleotides outside the gene matches: 8. The CDR3 covers 16 residues. Germline CDR1 and CDR2: SEHNR and FQNEAQ (reference sequence). The chain's CDR3 is CASSTGTGAGNEKLFF. The CDR3 nucleotides read TGTGCCAGCAGCACCGGGACAGGGGCCGGGAATGAAAAACTGTTTTTT.

The J gene is TRBJ1-1, the V gene TRBV14; unclear D gene. CDR1 SGHDN and CDR2 FVKESK come from the germline V gene. The CDR3 is made up of 14 amino acids. V gave up 4 bases and J gave up 0 bases, with 9 bases separating them. This CDR3 reads CASSPPGMNTEAFF. The CDR3 coding sequence is TGTGCCAGCAGCCCACCCGGGATGAACACTGAAGCTTTCTTT.

The rearrangement uses TRBV6-5 and TRBJ2-5; TRBD2 matches 7 bases. This CDR3 has 14 amino acids. From germline, CDR1 is MNHEY and CDR2 SVGAGI. Trimming at V came to 0 bases and at J to 5 bases, leaving 3 bases not matched to a gene. CDR3 coding DNA: TGTGCCAGCAGTTACTCTGGGGAGGGGGAGACCCAGTACTTC. This sequence encodes CASSYSGEGETQYF.

This clone came up once. This chain links TRBV7-2 with TRBJ1-2, with a possible D match to TRBD1 (5 bases). Germline V gives CDR1 SGHTA, CDR2 FQGNSA. CDR3 length: 15 residues. V lost 2 bases and J lost 4, with 14 bases in between. The CDR3 region is CASSLQGFTAYGYTF. In nucleotides, the CDR3 is TGTGCCAGCAGCTTACAGGGCTTTACGGCCTATGGCTACACCTTC.

With respect to this clone: This sample also contains other DNA sequences that code for the same CDR3. The gene calls are TRBV19 and TRBJ1-2; TRBD1 aligns across 7 bases. This CDR3 comprises 13 residues. Per the germline V gene, CDR1 is LNHDA and CDR2 is SQIVND (reference sequence). Losses at the gene ends were 6 bases for V and 3 bases for J; bases not matched to a gene: 4. CDR3 sequence reads: CASSRTGDYGYTF. The CDR3 nucleotides are TGTGCCAGTAGCAGGACAGGCGACTATGGCTACACCTTC.

The chain recombines TRBV20-1 with TRBJ2-5; D remains ambiguous. V lost 3 bases and J 5 bases, leaving 13 bases between the germline ends. Germline V gene sequence: CDR1 DFQATT, CDR2 SNEGSKA (reference sequence). CDR3 length equals 13 residues. The CDR3 sequence is CSASPSAVETQYF. Here the CDR3 DNA reads TGCAGTGCTAGTCCGTCGGCGGTCGAGACCCAGTACTTC.

This sequence joins TRBV7-6 and TRBJ2-1, with TRBD2 matching over 7 bases. The CDR3 contains 13 residues. Germline V gene sequence: CDR1 SGHVS, CDR2 FNYEAQ. V dropped 5 bases and J dropped 9; count of bases not matched to a gene: 7. In nucleotides, the CDR3 is TGTGCCAGCAGCCATAAGGGAGGGACTGAGCAGTTCTTC. Its protein product is CASSHKGGTEQFF.

The chain employs TRBV5-6 and TRBJ1-3, with no clear D. The germline V gene has CDR1 SGHDT and CDR2 YYEEEE. With 4 bases removed from V and 0 bases from J, the gap between germline ends came to 11 bases. This CDR3 contains 15 residues. CDR3 in DNA: TGTGCCAGCAGCGTGACACCTGCCTCTGGAAACACCATATATTTT. Its protein is CASSVTPASGNTIYF.

This chain links TRBV29-1 with TRBJ2-7, with 7 bases lining up with TRBD1. V trimming: 4 bases; J trimming: 3 bases; junction bases outside the gene matches: 3. This CDR3 spans 12 amino acids. Germline V lookup: CDR1 SQVTM, CDR2 ANQGSEA. In DNA, the CDR3 is TGCAGCGTTGCTCAGGGGGACTACGAGCAGTACTTC. Its protein is CSVAQGDYEQYF.

CDR3 amino acids: CASSPKQLSYNEQFF. The CDR3 DNA is TGTGCCAGCTCACCAAAGCAGTTATCCTACAATGAGCAGTTCTTC. V and J are TRBV18 and TRBJ2-1; D is undetermined. The germline gives CDR1 KGHSH, CDR2 LQKENI. The V and J ends lost 2 bases and 1 base respectively, with 9 bases between them. This CDR3 contains 15 residues.

V and J are TRBV13 and TRBJ2-1, with 11 bases that match TRBD2. The CDR3 covers 17 residues. Trimming removed 3 bases from V and 0 bases from J; junction bases left unmatched: 4. Looked up from germline, CDR1 is PRHDT and CDR2 is FYEKMQ (reference sequence). The CDR3 sequence is CASSLTSGVSSYNEQFF. CDR3 coding DNA: TGTGCCAGCAGCTTGACTAGCGGGGTAAGCTCCTACAATGAGCAGTTCTTC.

This rearrangement joins TRBV6-2 or TRBV6-3 to TRBJ2-3, with 10 nucleotides matching TRBD1. The CDR3 has 16 residues. Unmatched junction bases numbered 6, after V lost 5 bases and J lost 1 base. Germline V gene lookup returns CDR1 MNHEY and CDR2 SVGEGT. CDR3: CASSRAGTGGTDTQYF. DNA for the CDR3: TGTGCCAGCAGTCGGGCCGGGACAGGGGGCACAGATACGCAGTATTTT.

The chain uses TRBV7-9 and TRBJ1-5; D not resolved. This CDR3 comprises 12 residues. CDR1 is SEHNR, CDR2 FQNEAQ, per germline (reference sequence). Trimming pared 2 bases from V and 6 bases from J, leaving 5 bases between. Written as DNA, the CDR3 is TGTGCCAGCAGCTTAAATGTTCAGCCCCAGCATTTT. Protein product: CASSLNVQPQHF.

The V gene is TRBV28, the J gene TRBJ1-3; D is unclear. This CDR3 has 14 amino acids. The germline gives CDR1 MDHEN, CDR2 SYDVKM. V was trimmed by 7 bases and J by 0 bases, leaving 10 bases between them. Here the CDR3 reads CASIEGNSGNTIYF. CDR3 DNA sequence: TGTGCCAGCATCGAGGGAAACTCTGGAAACACCATATATTTT.

This clone is a singleton in its sample. The V and J genes are TRBV4-3 and TRBJ2-4; D call uncertain. Germline assignment: CDR1 LGHNA and CDR2 YSLEER. The CDR3 loop spans 15 amino acids. V was cut by 1 base and J by 1 base, with 8 bases left in between. CDR3 bases: TGCGCCAGCAGCCAAGGTCTGTGGGCCAAAAACATTCAGTACTTC. This gives the protein CASSQGLWAKNIQYF.